Given below is one T cell receptor (beta chain) in context. Its antigen target is currently unknown. Base qualities are missing; no much larger clone stands one base away. These data belong to a study of neurological immune-mediated disorders (dated by TCRdb to 2018 to 2020). About the study as a whole: Peripheral blood TCR-beta repertoires from HTLV-I-associated myelopathy (HAM/TSP) patients, multiple sclerosis patients and healthy controls were compared by UMI-based sequencing. The approximately 110 TCR-beta libraries included longitudinal samples, technical triplicates and paired sorted CD4+ and CD8+ T-cell subsets alongside PBMC samples. The cohort comprised 65 to 75 subjects: roughly 15 HAM/TSP patients, 35 or so multiple sclerosis patients and approximately 20 healthy controls.

Study-wide findings and limitations: No identical CDR3 amino acid sequences were found to be shared among expanded clones across subjects, suggesting that TCR-beta repertoires were private in all groups. TCR clonal expansion was highest in HAM/TSP patients and lowest in MS patients, with MS patients falling below even healthy controls.

cDNA was synthesized by template-switch 5'RACE using a primer carrying a 10-nucleotide random unique molecular identifier by which each TCR transcript was tagged. Each sequencing run produced over 160 million TCR-beta sequences covering 15-18 subjects. The RNeasy kit was used to extract total RNA. Using the KAPA Real-time Library Amplification kit, TCR-beta VDJ regions were amplified with primers for the TCR constant region and the 5'RACE anchor. A first PCR added sample indexes and Illumina adaptors, after which a second PCR increased the library yield. After purification with Ampure beads, the TCR product of roughly 650 bp was size-selected on a 2% E-gel SizeSelection system. Before pooling, library quality was checked on a Bioanalyzer, concentration was measured with Qubit, and libraries were quantified with the Kapa Library Quantification kit. An Illumina HiSeq 2500 was used to sequence the libraries paired-end at 2 x 150 bp. To increase sequence diversity, about 25-31% phiX was spiked into each library pool. The original pipeline was this. Quality-filtered reads were processed with the UMI-based MiGEC pipeline, and over 75% of raw TCR sequences were removed by the MiGEC pipeline during error correction. IMGT germline references were used for aligning VDJ genes, and each clonotype was defined as a unique CDR3 amino acid sequence together with its V-J genes. Clonal expansion, Shannon diversity and CDR3 relatedness (CalcPairwiseDistances, ClusterSamples) were evaluated with VDJtools, and phylogenetic trees were built with CLCbio workbench. Expanded clones were defined as having at least 8 unique UMIs, based on coefficient-of-variation modelling across technical triplicates. Using fastp at Q25 and MiXCR, TCRdb reprocessed the public reads and kept productive beta chains. Entries that share a CDR3 protein sequence are merged under the most common genes and DNA. TCRdb's processing, not the study's, gives the V and J calls here. Present in this sample are more than 45,000 distinct CDR3 sequences, about an eighth of which were seen just once. The ten largest make up 1.8% of the sample.

The healthy controls were volunteers from a blood bank in Maryland, USA. For unsorted PBMC libraries, 2 million PBMCs were used after storage in RNAlater at -80 degrees C until RNA extraction. Peripheral blood was subjected to Ficoll-Hypaque density gradient centrifugation to isolate PBMCs, which were then cryopreserved in liquid nitrogen. The CDR3 holds 12 amino acids from the cysteine to the phenylalanine. Only the CDR3 DNA stays, 36 bases, in frame from base 1. The trim is 3 bases for V and 6 bases for J, with a gap of 11 bases between the germline ends. As encoded in the germline V gene (reference sequence), CDR1 is DFQATT while CDR2 is SNEGSKA.

Rearrangement joined TRBV20-1 to TRBJ2-5; the best D guess is TRBD1, with 5 bases matching. Sequencing was carried out using PBMCs. The sequence was collected from a man in his 60s in good health. The nucleotides are TGCAGTGCTAGTTACTTGGACAAGACCCAGTACTTC. This gives the protein CSASYLDKTQYF.